The T cell receptor (beta chain) described here comes from a study of OX40 agonist ivuxolimab in advanced cancers. In terms of the full investigation: Ivuxolimab, which targeted the costimulatory receptor OX40 (CD134), was an agonistic, fully human IgG2 monoclonal antibody. Prior anti-PD-1, anti-PD-L1 or anti-CTLA-4 therapy was permitted, and 35% to 40% of dose-escalation patients had received checkpoint inhibitors. The paper describes the monotherapy dose-escalation part (N ≈ 50 patients) of the phase I trial of ivuxolimab. A male proportion of under 85% and a mean age of approximately 61 years, ranging from roughly 23 to 79, were recorded for the dose-escalation cohort. Intravenous ivuxolimab was administered to patients every 2 weeks at six dose levels: 0.01, 0.1, 0.3, 1.5, 3 and 10 mg/kg. Of the approximately 53 patients in dose escalation, about 20 had hepatocellular carcinoma, some 15 had melanoma, 9 had renal cell carcinoma and 9 had head and neck cancer. The point of sequencing TCRbeta in the periphery was to test whether ivuxolimab changed TCR sequence diversity and drove clonal T-cell expansion. Partial responses were achieved by three dose-escalation patients, of whom one had hepatocellular carcinoma and two had cutaneous melanoma. The study at large found these results: After ivuxolimab, CD8+ T cells had more expanded clones than CD4+ T cells on average. In the 0.1-3.0 mg/kg groups, partial responders had among the lowest normalized peripheral clonal expansion, particularly in CD8+ T cells. Low levels of normalized T-cell clonal expansion were also seen in some patients who did not respond. Clonal expansion of both CD4+ and CD8+ blood T cells was observed from baseline to week 6 at doses 0.1 to 3.0 mg/kg. The antigen specificity of the clonally expanded peripheral T cells was not determined.

The trial excluded patients who had a history of autoimmune disease or were on systemic immunosuppression. Peripheral blood for TCR sequencing was drawn from every dose cohort at baseline, at cycle 4 day 1 and at cycle 7 day 1. Samples came from an open-label, multicenter, first-in-human phase I dose-escalation trial of ivuxolimab. The trial enrolled adults with locally advanced or metastatic head and neck squamous cell, hepatocellular, melanoma or renal cell carcinoma. Before TCR sequencing, CD4+ and CD8+ T cells were separately sorted from peripheral blood. For sequencing of the TCRbeta CDR3 region, genomic DNA was extracted from the sorted cells. TCRbeta CDR3 regions were sequenced using the immunoSEQ Assay. TCRdb stores this immuneACCESS table with in-frame sequences only. Part of the clones is absent; in the studies checked, under half of the shortfall reflects unresolved V genes, and no reason is known for the rest. Recorded for this sample are some 100,000 clones; around 90% of them occurred a single time. The top ten clonotypes cover less than 1% of the sample.

Of note for this clone: It has no known antigen specificity. No clone much larger than this one lies a single base away; base qualities are absent.

As encoded in the germline V gene, CDR1 is SGHRS while CDR2 is YFSETQ. Taken from cysteine to phenylalanine, the CDR3 has 18 residues. CDR3 DNA only is kept here, 54 bases in frame from base 1. V lost 5 bases and J lost 3 bases, and the count of bases not matched to a germline gene is 11. The clonotype comes from an adult with an advanced solid tumor such as melanoma, head and neck, liver or kidney cancer. Sequencing was performed on CD4+ or CD8+ T cells sorted from blood, taken in a trial of the OX40 agonist ivuxolimab. The sequence joins TRBV5-1 to TRBJ2-3, and 14 junction bases match TRBD2. The CDR3 amino acid sequence is: CASRISGTSGGKTDTQYF. The DNA reads as follows: TGCGCCAGCAGGATCAGCGGGACTAGCGGGGGTAAGACAGATACGCAGTATTTT. The reference TRBV5-1 and TRBJ2-3 proteins fill in what lies around the CDR3, so the full variable domain reads KAGVTQTPRYLIKTRGQQVTLSCSPISGHRSVSWYQQTPGQGLQFLFEYFSETQRNKGNFPGRFSGRQFSNSRSEMNVSTLELGDSALYLCASRISGTSGGKTDTQYFGPGTRLTVL.